The clone carrying this T cell receptor (beta chain) occurred a few times. These data are taken from a study of blood T cell repertoires in COVID-19. Across the study: Sources were T cells, B-cell-depleted T cells, or PBMCs; the material itself was cDNA or gDNA.

There are 16 residues in the CDR3. Germline V gives CDR1 SEHNR, CDR2 FQNEAQ (reference sequence). The germline V and J ends were trimmed by 1 base and 3 bases, with 13 bases remaining between them. Data came from immunoSEQ multiplex PCR; TCRdb stores just in-frame clones and leaves some out. The profile covers about 160,000 clones, with over 70% appearing a single time and roughly 3.1% taken by the ten largest. This TCR derives from a man aged 65 to 85 with acute or convalescent COVID-19. The material sequenced was peripheral blood. The chain combines TRBV7-9 with TRBJ1-5; tentative D call: TRBD1 (6 bases). The CDR3 DNA reads as TGTGCCAGCAGCTTAGTGGCAGGGGTTTCCAATCAGCCCCAGCATTTT. Translated: CASSLVAGVSNQPQHF.